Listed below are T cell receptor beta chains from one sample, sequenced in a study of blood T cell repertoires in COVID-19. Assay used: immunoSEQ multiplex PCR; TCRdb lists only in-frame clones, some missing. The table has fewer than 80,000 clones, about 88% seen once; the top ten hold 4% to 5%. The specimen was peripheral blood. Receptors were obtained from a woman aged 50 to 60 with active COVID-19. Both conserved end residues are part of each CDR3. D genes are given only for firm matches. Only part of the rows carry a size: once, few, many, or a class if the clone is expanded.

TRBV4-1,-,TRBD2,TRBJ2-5,TGCGCCAGCAGCCAAGAATTTCTAGCGGGAGTGGGAGAGACCCAGTACTTC,CASSQEFLAGVGETQYF
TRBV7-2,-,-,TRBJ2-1,TGTGCCAGCAGCTACTACGAAGAGCAGTTCTTC,CASSYYEEQFF
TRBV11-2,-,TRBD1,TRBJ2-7,TGTGCCAGCAGCCGCCTGCGACAGGGGGGGTGGATCGAGCAGTACTTC,CASSRLRQGGWIEQYF
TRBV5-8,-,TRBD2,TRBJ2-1,TGTGCCAGCAGCTTGGGTAGCGGGGGTTACAATGAGCAGTTCTTC,CASSLGSGGYNEQFF
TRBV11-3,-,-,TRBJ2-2,TGTGCCAGCAGCTTCGGGAGTTCGAACACCGGGGAGCTGTTTTTT,CASSFGSSNTGELFF
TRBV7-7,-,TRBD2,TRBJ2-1,TGTGCTAGCAGCCGAATAGCGGGAGGGTACAATGAGCAGTTCTTC,CASSRIAGGYNEQFF
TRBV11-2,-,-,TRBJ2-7,TGTGCCAGCAGCGCCACGGGTAACTCCTACGAGCAGTACTTC,CASSATGNSYEQYF
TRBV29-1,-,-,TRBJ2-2,TGCAGCGCCGCGCGGGGCAGTGCGAACACCGGGGAGCTGTTTTTT,CSAARGSANTGELFF
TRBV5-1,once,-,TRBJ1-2,TGCGCCAGCAGCTCTGGGCCCAACTATGGCTACACCTTC,CASSSGPNYGYTF
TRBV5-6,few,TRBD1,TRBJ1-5,TGTGCCAGCAGCCCGTTAAGGCAGGGGGTTCGGGGCAATCAGCCCCAGCATTTT,CASSPLRQGVRGNQPQHF
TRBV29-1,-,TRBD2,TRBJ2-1,TGCAGCGTCGCAGCGGGGAATGAGCAGTTCTTC,CSVAAGNEQFF
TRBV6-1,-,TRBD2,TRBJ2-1,TGTGCCAGCAGTGAAATAATTCTAGCGGGAGGCCGCGGTGAGCAGTTCTTC,CASSEIILAGGRGEQFF
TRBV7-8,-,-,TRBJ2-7,TGTGCCAGCAGCTACAGGGTGACCTACGAGCAGTACTTC,CASSYRVTYEQYF
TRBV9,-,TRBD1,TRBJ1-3,TGTGCCAGCAGCGTAGGGGACAGGGAGCTAGCTGGAAACACCATATATTTT,CASSVGDRELAGNTIYF
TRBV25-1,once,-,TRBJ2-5,TGTGCCAGCAGTGAATACCCCAGGGAAGAGACCCAGTACTTC,CASSEYPREETQYF
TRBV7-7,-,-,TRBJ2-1,TGTGCCAGCAGCCCGGGGAACGACAATGAGCAGTTCTTC,CASSPGNDNEQFF
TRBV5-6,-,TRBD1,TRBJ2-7,TGTGCCAGCAGCCCAACAGGGGACTACGAGCAGTACTTC,CASSPTGDYEQYF
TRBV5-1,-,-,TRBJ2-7,TGCGCCAGCAGCCGCGCGGCAGGGGTCGAGCAGTACTTC,CASSRAAGVEQYF
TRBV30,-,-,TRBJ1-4,TGTGCCTGGACCGCGGCAGTCCGGGAAAAACTGTTTTTT,CAWTAAVREKLFF
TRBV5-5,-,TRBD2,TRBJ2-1,TGTGCCAGCAGCGCGAGGACTAGCGGGAAATACAATGAGCAGTTCTTC,CASSARTSGKYNEQFF
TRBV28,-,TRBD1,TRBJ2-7,TGTGCCAGCAGTTTAAACAGGGGCATCAGCGAGCAGTACTTC,CASSLNRGISEQYF
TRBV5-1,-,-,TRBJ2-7,TGCGCCAGCAGCAGCCTATGGCGGGAACGCGAGCAGTACTTC,CASSSLWREREQYF
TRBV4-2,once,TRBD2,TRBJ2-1,TGTGCCAGCAGCCAACTGTCCGGGACTAGCGGGAGGGCCCCTAATGAGCAGTTCTTC,CASSQLSGTSGRAPNEQFF
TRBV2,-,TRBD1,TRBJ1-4,TGTGCCAGCAAGGGGACAGGGCCCCTGGAACTGTTTTTT,CASKGTGPLELFF
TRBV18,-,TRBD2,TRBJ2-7,TGTGCCAGCTCACCGAAGGGGGCGGCTAGCGGGATTAGCTCCTACGAGCAGTACTTC,CASSPKGAASGISSYEQYF
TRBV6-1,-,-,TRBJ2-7,TGTGCCAGCAGTGAGCCCGGGACTCTCTCCTACGAGCAGTACTTC,CASSEPGTLSYEQYF
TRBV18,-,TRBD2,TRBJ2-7,TGTGCCAGCTCACTCCGAGCATCTGGCGCGGGAGAGTACGAGCAGTACTTC,CASSLRASGAGEYEQYF
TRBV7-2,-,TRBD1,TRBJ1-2,TGTGCCAGCAGCTTAGTGCGGGACAGCTATGGCTACACCTTC,CASSLVRDSYGYTF
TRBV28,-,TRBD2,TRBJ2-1,TGTGCCAGCAGACTAGCGGGAGTCACCTACAATGAGCAGTTCTTC,CASRLAGVTYNEQFF
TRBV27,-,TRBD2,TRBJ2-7,TGTGCCAGCAGGACTAGCCCCACGGGGCCCTCCTACGAGCAGTACTTC,CASRTSPTGPSYEQYF
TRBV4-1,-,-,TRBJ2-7,TGCGCCAGCAGCTCCGGGACACCGGTTTCCTACGAGCAGTACTTC,CASSSGTPVSYEQYF
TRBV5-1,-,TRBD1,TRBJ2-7,TGCGCCAGCAGCGCGGGACAGGGGGACTACGAGCAGTACTTC,CASSAGQGDYEQYF
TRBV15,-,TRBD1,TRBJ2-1,TGTGCCACCAGCCCGAACAGGGGCGTTGGCAATGAGCAGTTCTTC,CATSPNRGVGNEQFF
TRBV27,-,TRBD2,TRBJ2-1,TGTGCCAGCAGTCTTAGCGGGGGATCCTACAATGAGCAGTTCTTC,CASSLSGGSYNEQFF
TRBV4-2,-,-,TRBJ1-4,TGTGCCAGCAGCCAAGATAATTCCCGGCGGGGGAATGAAAAACTGTTTTTT,CASSQDNSRRGNEKLFF
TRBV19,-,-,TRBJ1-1,TGTGCCAGTAGTATACTGCGGGGGAACACTGAAGCTTTCTTT,CASSILRGNTEAFF
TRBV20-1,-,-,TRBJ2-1,TGCAGTGCCACCGACTTCAATGAGCAGTTCTTC,CSATDFNEQFF